This TCR beta chain comes out of a study of blood T cell repertoires in COVID-19. Method: immunoSEQ multiplex PCR; TCRdb's copy keeps in-frame clones and lacks some. The sample includes roughly 230,000 clones, about nine tenths of them seen just once. V was clipped by 4 bases and J by 0 bases, with 10 bases between them. Germline V gives CDR1 LGHNA, CDR2 YSLEER. This CDR3 region has 15 residues. Sequenced material: peripheral blood. The rearrangement joins TRBV4-3 to TRBJ2-1; weak D call: TRBD2 (6 bases). The sequence came from a man between 65 and 80 years old with acute or convalescent COVID-19. The DNA of the CDR3 is TGCGCCAGCAGCCTAGCGGTGAGCTCCTACAATGAGCAGTTCTTC. Translating gives CASSLAVSSYNEQFF.